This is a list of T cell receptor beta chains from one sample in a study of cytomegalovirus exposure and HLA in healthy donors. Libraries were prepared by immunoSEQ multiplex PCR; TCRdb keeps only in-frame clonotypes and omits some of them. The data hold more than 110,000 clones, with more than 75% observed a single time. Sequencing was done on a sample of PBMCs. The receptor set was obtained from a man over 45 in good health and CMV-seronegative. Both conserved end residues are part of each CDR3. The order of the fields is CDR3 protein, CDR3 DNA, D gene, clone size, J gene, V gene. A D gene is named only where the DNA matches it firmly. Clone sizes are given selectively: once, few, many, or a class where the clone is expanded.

CDR3aa: CASSDMRGGNTIYF
CDR3nt: TGTGCCAGCAGTGATATGAGAGGTGGAAACACCATATATTTT
d_gene: -
abundance: -
j_gene: TRBJ1-3
v_gene: TRBV2

CDR3aa: CASSPTLEQFF
CDR3nt: TGTGCCAGCAGCCCTACTCTTGAGCAGTTCTTC
d_gene: -
abundance: -
j_gene: TRBJ2-1
v_gene: TRBV7-9

CDR3aa: CASSSHSRGDNEQFF
CDR3nt: TGCGCCAGCAGCTCACATTCACGCGGGGACAATGAGCAGTTCTTC
d_gene: -
abundance: -
j_gene: TRBJ2-1
v_gene: TRBV5-1

CDR3aa: CATSRGQPNYGYTF
CDR3nt: TGTGCCACCAGCAGAGGACAGCCTAACTATGGCTACACCTTC
d_gene: -
abundance: few
j_gene: TRBJ1-2
v_gene: TRBV15

CDR3aa: CASSQDPTSGTTNTGELFF
CDR3nt: TGCGCCAGCAGCCAAGATCCCACTAGCGGGACGACTAACACCGGGGAGCTGTTTTTT
d_gene: TRBD2
abundance: -
j_gene: TRBJ2-2
v_gene: TRBV4-1

CDR3aa: CASGETLQGLSPEETQYF
CDR3nt: TGTGCTAGTGGTGAGACCCTACAGGGTTTATCCCCAGAGGAGACCCAGTACTTC
d_gene: -
abundance: -
j_gene: TRBJ2-5
v_gene: TRBV12-5

CDR3aa: CAWNQPGSGNTIYF
CDR3nt: TGTGCCTGGAATCAACCGGGCTCTGGAAACACCATATATTTT
d_gene: -
abundance: -
j_gene: TRBJ1-3
v_gene: TRBV30

CDR3aa: CASSLAQGRNQPQHF
CDR3nt: TGTGCCAGCAGCTTAGCACAGGGGAGGAATCAGCCCCAGCATTTT
d_gene: TRBD1
abundance: -
j_gene: TRBJ1-5
v_gene: TRBV7-9

CDR3aa: CASSSQYEQFF
CDR3nt: TGTGCCAGCAGCTCCCAGTATGAGCAGTTCTTC
d_gene: -
abundance: -
j_gene: TRBJ2-1
v_gene: TRBV14

CDR3aa: CASRQDHYGYTF
CDR3nt: TGTGCCAGCAGACAGGATCACTATGGCTACACCTTC
d_gene: -
abundance: -
j_gene: TRBJ1-2
v_gene: TRBV28

CDR3aa: CAWKWATSANYGYTF
CDR3nt: TGTGCCTGGAAATGGGCGACGTCGGCTAACTATGGCTACACCTTC
d_gene: -
abundance: -
j_gene: TRBJ1-2
v_gene: TRBV30

CDR3aa: CASGLPGGSNQPQHF
CDR3nt: TGTGCTAGTGGCCTCCCCGGCGGATCCAATCAGCCCCAGCATTTT
d_gene: -
abundance: -
j_gene: TRBJ1-5
v_gene: TRBV12-5

CDR3aa: CASSTAPNSFSRELFF
CDR3nt: TGTGCCAGCAGCACCGCACCCAACAGCTTTTCTAGGGAGCTGTTTTTT
d_gene: -
abundance: -
j_gene: TRBJ2-2
v_gene: TRBV7-9

CDR3aa: CASSLTPGTSGPYEQYF
CDR3nt: TGTGCCAGCAGCTTAACCCCCGGGACTAGCGGCCCCTACGAGCAGTACTTC
d_gene: TRBD2
abundance: once
j_gene: TRBJ2-7
v_gene: TRBV7-6

CDR3aa: CASSKGQGTDTQYF
CDR3nt: TGTGCCAGTAGTAAGGGACAGGGCACAGATACGCAGTATTTT
d_gene: TRBD1
abundance: -
j_gene: TRBJ2-3
v_gene: TRBV19